This T cell receptor beta chain was captured in a study of blood T cells in healthy people across ages. Overall study results and limits: Older age went with lower TCR beta diversity per million T cells, in a roughly linear way. The percentage of naive T cells correlated strongly with TCR beta diversity.

Healthy Caucasian individuals from Russia aged about 6 to 100 were enrolled as donors. The CDR3 loop spans 13 amino acids. A second roughly 6 to 12 cycle PCR used barcoded and J-beta primers. Every sample produced at least 2.5 million CDR3-containing paired-end reads. TCRdb independently ran MiXCR on the 5' RACE reads; one entry per CDR3 protein. Of about 1.4 million distinct CDR3 sequences listed, 45% to 70% are singletons. This clonotype has only a few counts. Antigen: not known. V gene TRBV12-3 or TRBV12-4 combines with J gene TRBJ2-4, with 9 bases fitting TRBD1. The DNA matches TRBJ2-7 better at its end, which makes the J call doubtful. The sequence was obtained from a young man in good health. The material sequenced was blood. The CDR3: CASSFRDRDEQYF. For the CDR3, the DNA is TGTGCCAGCAGTTTTCGGGACAGGGACGAGCAGTACTTC.